The 8 T cell receptor beta chains below all came from one sample that was sequenced in a study of cytomegalovirus exposure and HLA in healthy donors. 13 Jbeta primers and 60 Vbeta primers were used for the PCR. Profiled with immunoSEQ multiplex PCR; TCRdb holds only in-frame clones, not every one. The sample lists approximately 150,000 clones, about 80% seen once, with around 7% in the top ten. Material: PBMCs. The receptors were sampled from a man aged 25 to 40 in good health and CMV-seropositive.

The chain uses TRBV5-6 and TRBJ2-2, with TRBD2 matching 9 bases. Looked up from germline, CDR1 is SGHDT and CDR2 is YYEEEE. J gave up 6 bases and V 2 bases, and 8 bases lay outside the gene matches. This CDR3 region has 16 residues. Here the CDR3 reads CASSLRLAGYAGELFF. The CDR3 coding sequence is TGTGCCAGCAGCTTACGTCTAGCGGGATATGCCGGGGAGCTGTTTTTT.

V and J are TRBV4-1 and TRBJ1-5; D unresolved. Germline CDR1 MGHRA, CDR2 YSYEKL. The CDR3 spans 15 residues. V was trimmed by 1 base and J by 2 bases, leaving 9 bases between them. The CDR3 is CASSQVPVGNQPQHF. CDR3 sequence (DNA): TGCGCCAGCAGCCAAGTTCCGGTCGGCAATCAGCCCCAGCATTTT.

This clone was seen once. The rearrangement joins TRBV15 to TRBJ1-2; D gene unclear. The CDR3 extends over 12 amino acids. V was shortened by 4 bases and J by 2 bases, with 5 bases between the two germline ends. Germline-derived CDR1 and CDR2 are LNHNV and YYDKDF (reference sequence). The CDR3 bases are TGTGCCACCAGCACACTGAACTATGGCTACACCTTC. Translation gives CATSTLNYGYTF.

V and J are TRBV19 and TRBJ1-1, with D unresolved. The CDR3 is 15 residues long. V lost 1 base to trimming and J lost 1 base, with 10 bases between them. The germline gives CDR1 LNHDA, CDR2 SQIVND (reference sequence). The CDR3 region has the DNA TGTGCCAGTAGTATAGTGGGAGGGCCGAACACTGAAGCTTTCTTT. Encoded protein: CASSIVGGPNTEAFF.

V gene TRBV27 combines with J gene TRBJ1-2; D is ambiguous. The V gene's germline CDR1 is MNHEY and CDR2 SMNVEV (reference sequence). This CDR3 is built from 13 residues. V lost 3 bases and J lost 6, with 11 bases in between. CDR3 loop: CASSFGRADGYTF. DNA of the CDR3: TGTGCCAGCAGTTTCGGGAGGGCTGATGGCTACACCTTC.

This chain links TRBV6-5 with TRBJ1-1, with D possibly matching TRBD1 (5 bases). Germline CDR1 is MNHEY and CDR2 is SVGAGI. Trimming removed 5 bases from V and 4 bases from J, with 14 bases in between. The CDR3 consists of 14 residues. The CDR3 reads CASSIQALTTEAFF. Here the CDR3 DNA reads TGTGCCAGCAGTATACAGGCTTTGACCACTGAAGCTTTCTTT.

The J gene is TRBJ1-1, the V gene TRBV29-1; a possible D gene is TRBD1 (5 bases). Trimming removed 3 bases at V and 6 bases at J, with 11 bases between. The CDR3 has 12 amino acids. The germline CDR1 and CDR2 sequences are SQVTM and ANQGSEA. CDR3 region: CSVERQKAEAFF. CDR3 DNA: TGCAGCGTTGAGAGACAGAAGGCTGAAGCTTTCTTT.

V usage is TRBV9 and J usage is TRBJ2-7, with D perhaps matching TRBD1 (5 bases). The CDR3 has 14 residues. CDR1 and CDR2 from the germline V gene are SGDLS and YYNGEE. The V gene lost 7 bases and the J gene lost 3 bases, with 17 bases spanning the gap. The CDR3, as DNA: TGTGCCAGCGCCTGGGGCCCGGCGAGCTACGAGCAGTACTTC. Protein product: CASAWGPASYEQYF.